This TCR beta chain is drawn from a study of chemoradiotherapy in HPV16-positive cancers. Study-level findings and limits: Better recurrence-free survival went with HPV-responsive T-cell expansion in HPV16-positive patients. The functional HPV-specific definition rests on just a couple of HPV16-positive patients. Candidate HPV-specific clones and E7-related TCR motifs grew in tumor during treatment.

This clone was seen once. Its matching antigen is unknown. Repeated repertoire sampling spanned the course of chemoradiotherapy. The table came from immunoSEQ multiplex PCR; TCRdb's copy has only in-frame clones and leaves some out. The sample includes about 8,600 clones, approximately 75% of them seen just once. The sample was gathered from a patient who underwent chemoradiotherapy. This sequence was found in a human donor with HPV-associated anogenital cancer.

The CDR3 spells CASSPQGLQNTEAFF. The CDR3 DNA reads TGTGCCAGCTCACCACAGGGCCTTCAGAACACTGAAGCTTTCTTT. V usage is TRBV18 and J usage is TRBJ1-1, with D unresolved. CDR3 length equals 15 residues. In germline, CDR1 is KGHSH, CDR2 LQKENI. Trimming took 1 base from V and 1 from J, leaving 10 bases between them. The full variable domain, its missing parts supplied by reference TRBV18 and TRBJ1-1, is NAGVMQNPRHLVRRRGQEARLRCSPMKGHSHVYWYRQLPEEGLKFMVYLQKENIIDESGMPKERFSAEFPKEGPSILRIQQVVRGDSAAYFCASSPQGLQNTEAFFGQGTRLTVV.